This T cell receptor beta chain emerged from a study of human T cells and chemical hapten exposure. Specified time point: patch test 3, about 24 weeks after DPC sensitization. Treatment here: therapeutic diphenylcyclopropenone sensitization with weekly scalp DPC. This clonotype was seen a handful of times. Unique molecular identifiers were affixed to discrete cDNA molecules within the library. TCRdb used MiXCR to reprocess the RACE reads, holding one entry per CDR3 protein. The sample has roughly 200,000 distinct CDR3 sequences; around a quarter are singletons. This specimen was whole blood, taken in connection with sensitization to the hapten diphenylcyclopropenone (DPC). This receptor was identified in a woman aged 40 to 50 with alopecia areata. Some clones in this sample may be carry-over from other donors' samples.

DNA of the CDR3: TGTGCCAGCGCCGAGGGGGTCAATCAGCCCCAGCATTTT. As protein: CASAEGVNQPQHF. The genes are TRBV9 and TRBJ1-5, with D possibly being TRBD1 (6 bases). The V and J ends lost 7 bases and 3 bases respectively, with 11 bases between them. This CDR3 is 13 amino acids long. Looked up from germline, CDR1 is SGDLS and CDR2 is YYNGEE.